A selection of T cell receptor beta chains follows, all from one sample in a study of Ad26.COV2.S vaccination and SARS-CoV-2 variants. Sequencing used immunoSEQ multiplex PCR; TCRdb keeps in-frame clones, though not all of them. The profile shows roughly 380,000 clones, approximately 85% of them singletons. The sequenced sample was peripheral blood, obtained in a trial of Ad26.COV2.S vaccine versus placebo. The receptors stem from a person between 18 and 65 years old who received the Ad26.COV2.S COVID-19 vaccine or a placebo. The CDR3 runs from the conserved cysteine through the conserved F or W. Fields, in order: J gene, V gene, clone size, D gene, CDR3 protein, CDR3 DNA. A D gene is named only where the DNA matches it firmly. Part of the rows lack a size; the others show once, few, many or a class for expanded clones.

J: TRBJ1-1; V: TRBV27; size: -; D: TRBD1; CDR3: CASSSPDRHTEAFF; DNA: TGTGCCAGCAGTTCGCCGGACAGGCACACTGAAGCTTTCTTT
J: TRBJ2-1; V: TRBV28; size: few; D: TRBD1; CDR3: CASSRNRGRDEQFF; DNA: TGTGCCAGCAGTCGTAACAGGGGGCGGGATGAGCAGTTCTTC
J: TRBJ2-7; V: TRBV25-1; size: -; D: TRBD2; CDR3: CASKPGLAASEQYF; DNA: TGTGCCAGCAAGCCGGGACTAGCGGCCTCCGAGCAGTACTTC
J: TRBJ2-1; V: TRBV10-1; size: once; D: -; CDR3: CASNEDTPQGMVMDEQFF; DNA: TGCGCCAGCAATGAGGATACCCCGCAGGGAATGGTAATGGATGAGCAGTTCTTC
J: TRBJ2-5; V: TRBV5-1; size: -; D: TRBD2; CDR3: CASSTQTSGSETQYF; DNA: TGCGCCAGCAGCACCCAGACTAGCGGCTCAGAGACCCAGTACTTC
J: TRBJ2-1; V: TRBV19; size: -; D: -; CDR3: CASSLTSWAEQFF; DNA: TGTGCCAGTAGCCTAACTAGCTGGGCTGAGCAGTTCTTC
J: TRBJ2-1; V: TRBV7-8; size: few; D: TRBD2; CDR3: CASSLAYLSGRAGNEQFF; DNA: TGTGCCAGCAGCTTAGCTTACCTTAGCGGGAGGGCAGGTAATGAGCAGTTCTTC
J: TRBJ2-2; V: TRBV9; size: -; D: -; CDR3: CASTTSPRGTGELFF; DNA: TGTGCCAGCACCACCAGCCCGCGAGGCACCGGGGAGCTGTTTTTT
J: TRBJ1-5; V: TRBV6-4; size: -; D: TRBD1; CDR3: CASSVPPDREGEDYNQPQHF; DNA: TGTGCCAGCAGTGTCCCCCCCGACAGGGAAGGAGAAGACTACAATCAGCCCCAGCATTTT
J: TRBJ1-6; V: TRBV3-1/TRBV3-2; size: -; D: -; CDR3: CASSREGGSGSPLHF; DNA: TGTGCCAGCAGCCGAGAGGGGGGGTCTGGTTCACCCCTCCACTTT
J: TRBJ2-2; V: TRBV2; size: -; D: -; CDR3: CASRRRGQLNTGELFF; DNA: TGTGCCAGCAGGCGCCGGGGACAATTGAACACCGGGGAGCTGTTTTTT
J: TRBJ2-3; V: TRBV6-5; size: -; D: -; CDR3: CASSYSQTSGDTQYF; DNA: TGTGCCAGCAGTTACTCCCAAACTTCAGGGGATACGCAGTATTTT
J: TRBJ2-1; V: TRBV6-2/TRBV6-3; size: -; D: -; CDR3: CASSYVSNEQFF; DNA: TGTGCCAGCAGTTACGTTTCGAATGAGCAGTTCTTC
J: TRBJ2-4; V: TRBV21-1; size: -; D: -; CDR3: CASSKEWFEREGENIQYF; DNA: TGTGCCAGCAGCAAAGAGTGGTTTGAGCGGGAGGGTGAAAACATTCAGTACTTC
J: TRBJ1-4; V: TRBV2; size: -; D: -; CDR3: CASTPIGKLFF; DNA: TGTGCCAGCACCCCAATCGGGAAACTGTTTTTT
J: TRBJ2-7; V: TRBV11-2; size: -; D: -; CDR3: CASSLDHGLDEQYF; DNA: TGTGCCAGCAGCTTAGATCATGGGTTGGACGAGCAGTACTTC
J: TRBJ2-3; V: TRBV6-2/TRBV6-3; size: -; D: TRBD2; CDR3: CASSLLLAGAQYF; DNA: TGTGCCAGCAGTTTACTCCTAGCGGGAGCCCAGTATTTT
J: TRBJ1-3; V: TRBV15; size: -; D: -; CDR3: CATSRDPGALSGNTIYF; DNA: TGTGCCACCAGCAGAGATCCAGGGGCACTCTCTGGAAACACCATATATTTT
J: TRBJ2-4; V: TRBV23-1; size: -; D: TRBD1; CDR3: CASSQGHRQGPKNIQYF; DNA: TGCGCCAGCAGTCAGGGCCACCGACAGGGCCCTAAAAACATTCAGTACTTC
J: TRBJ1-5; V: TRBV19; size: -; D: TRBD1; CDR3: CASSIASGGGNQPQHF; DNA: TGTGCCAGTAGTATAGCCTCAGGGGGCGGCAATCAGCCCCAGCATTTT
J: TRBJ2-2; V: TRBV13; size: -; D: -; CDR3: CASSSTDSPGELFF; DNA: TGTGCCAGCAGCTCGACGGACAGCCCCGGGGAGCTGTTTTTT
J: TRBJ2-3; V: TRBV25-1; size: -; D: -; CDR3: CASSLTDTQYF; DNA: TGTGCCAGCAGTCTGACAGATACGCAGTATTTT
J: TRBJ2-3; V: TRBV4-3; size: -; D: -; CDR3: CASSHDLFSTDTQYF; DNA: TGCGCCAGCAGCCATGACTTGTTTAGCACAGATACGCAGTATTTT
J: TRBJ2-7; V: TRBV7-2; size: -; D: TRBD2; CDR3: CASSLGTSGGRLGYEQYF; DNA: TGTGCCAGCAGCTTGGGGACTAGCGGGGGGCGACTTGGCTACGAGCAGTACTTC
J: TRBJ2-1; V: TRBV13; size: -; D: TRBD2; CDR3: CASSFSGGPYNEQFF; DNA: TGTGCCAGCAGCTTTAGCGGGGGCCCCTACAATGAGCAGTTCTTC
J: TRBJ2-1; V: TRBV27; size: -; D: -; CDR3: CASSLTSHEQFF; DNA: TGTGCCAGCAGTCTGACCAGTCATGAGCAGTTCTTC
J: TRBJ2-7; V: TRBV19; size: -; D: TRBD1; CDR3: CASSGPTQTGGYEQYF; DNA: TGTGCCAGTTCGGGCCCCACACAGACAGGGGGTTACGAGCAGTACTTC
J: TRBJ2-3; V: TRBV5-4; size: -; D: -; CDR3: CASSTGTEFPDTQYF; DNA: TGTGCCAGCAGCACCGGGACTGAATTTCCGGATACGCAGTATTTT
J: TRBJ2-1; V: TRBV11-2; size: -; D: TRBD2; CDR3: CASSEGLAGGLNYNEQFF; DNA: TGTGCCAGCAGCGAGGGACTAGCGGGGGGCCTTAACTACAATGAGCAGTTCTTC
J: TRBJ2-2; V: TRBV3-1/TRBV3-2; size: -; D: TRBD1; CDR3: CASSQGQLPNTGELFF; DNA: TGTGCCAGCAGCCAGGGACAGCTTCCGAACACCGGGGAGCTGTTTTTT